This T cell receptor beta chain stems from a study of T-cell reconstitution after alpha-beta-depleted transplantation in children. Unique molecular identifiers were used in preparing the TCRbeta library. TCRdb re-derived calls from the PCR reads in MiXCR, one entry per CDR3 protein. The sample records 200,000 to 300,000 distinct CDR3 sequences, about 11% being singletons. A single count supports this clonotype. Per germline, CDR1 SNHLY and CDR2 FYNNEI. This CDR3 has 14 amino acids. V lost 9 bases, J lost 0 bases, and 14 bases lay in between. The source of this sequence is a human donor who donated a stem cell graft to a child with acute lymphoblastic leukemia. This rearrangement joins TRBV2 to TRBJ1-1; a possible D gene is TRBD1 (5 bases). Specimen: PBMCs from the stem cell graft donor, collected from the stem cell graft. CDR3 residues: CASVTGGMNTEAFF. In nucleotides, the CDR3 is TGTGCCAGTGTAACTGGGGGGATGAACACTGAAGCTTTCTTT. The entire variable domain, with the rest obtained from reference TRBV2 and TRBJ1-1, is as follows: EPEVTQTPSHQVTQMGQEVILRCVPISNHLYFYWYRQILGQKVEFLVSFYNNEISEKSEIFDDQFSVERPDGSNFTLKIRSTKLEDSAMYFCASVTGGMNTEAFFGQGTRLTVV.